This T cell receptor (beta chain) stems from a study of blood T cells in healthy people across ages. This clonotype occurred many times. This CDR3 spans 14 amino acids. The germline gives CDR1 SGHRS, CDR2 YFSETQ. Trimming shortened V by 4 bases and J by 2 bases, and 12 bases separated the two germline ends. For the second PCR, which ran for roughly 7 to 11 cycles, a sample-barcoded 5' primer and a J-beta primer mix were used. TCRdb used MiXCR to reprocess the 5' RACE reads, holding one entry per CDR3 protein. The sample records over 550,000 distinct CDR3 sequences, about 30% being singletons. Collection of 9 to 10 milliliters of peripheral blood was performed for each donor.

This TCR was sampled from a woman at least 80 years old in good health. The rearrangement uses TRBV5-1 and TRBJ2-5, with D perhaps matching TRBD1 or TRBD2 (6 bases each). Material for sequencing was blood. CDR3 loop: CASSGGRQQETQYF. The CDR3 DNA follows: TGCGCCAGCAGCGGGGGGCGGCAGCAAGAGACCCAGTACTTC.